These 20 T cell receptor beta chains were sequenced from one sample in a study of blood T cell repertoires in COVID-19. The assay was immunoSEQ multiplex PCR, and TCRdb's table has in-frame clones only and misses some. The data hold tens of thousands of clones, with around nine tenths observed a single time. Sequencing was done on a sample of peripheral blood. The receptors here all came from a man in his fifties or sixties with acute or convalescent COVID-19.

The V gene is TRBV7-9, the J gene TRBJ2-5; D unresolved. CDR1 and CDR2 (germline): SEHNR, FQNEAQ (reference sequence). V was clipped by 5 bases and J by 9 bases, with 13 bases between them. The CDR3 totals 12 residues. The CDR3 sequence: CASSEPISAQYF. The CDR3 DNA follows: TGTGCCAGCAGCGAGCCGATTTCGGCCCAGTACTTC.

The rearrangement joins TRBV19 to TRBJ2-1, with TRBD2 identical over 12 bases. The V segment lost 0 bases and the J segment 5 bases; nucleotides outside the gene matches: 14. The CDR3 is 20 residues long. CDR1 and CDR2 (germline): LNHDA, SQIVND (reference sequence). The CDR3 loop is CASSIETSGRLTLRHNEQFF. The CDR3 bases are TGTGCCAGTAGTATAGAGACTAGCGGGAGACTAACTCTCCGCCACAATGAGCAGTTCTTC.

This clone was picked up a small number of times. The CDR3: CASSVAGGWELFF. CDR3 nucleotide sequence: TGTGCCAGCAGTGTAGCGGGAGGGTGGGAGCTGTTTTTT. This chain joins TRBV6-1 and TRBJ2-2, with 11 bases fitting TRBD2. J was trimmed by 9 bases and V by 4 bases; bases with no gene match: 1. The CDR3 is made up of 13 amino acids. Germline CDR1 MNHNS, CDR2 SASEGT.

About this clone: An end of the junction does not agree with germline; a read error may underlie this. The chain is built from TRBV6-1 and TRBJ2-4; tentative D call: TRBD2 (6 bases). The germline V gene has CDR1 MNHNS and CDR2 SASEGT. This CDR3 has 13 amino acids. CDR3 nucleotide sequence: TGTGCCAGCAGTGATTCCGCGGGACTCCGCGGAAACTTC. This gives the protein CASSDSAGLRGNF.

CDR3 residues: CAPAAPGGEYNEQFF. CDR3 DNA: TGTGCCCCAGCAGCCCCCGGGGGGGAGTACAATGAGCAGTTCTTC. The chain links TRBV7-7 to TRBJ2-1, with TRBD2 matching 8 bases. Trimming cost V 11 bases and J 4 bases; bases outside gene matches: 13. Germline V gives CDR1 SSHAT, CDR2 FNYEAQ (reference sequence). This CDR3 comprises 15 residues.

This rearrangement joins TRBV12-5 to TRBJ2-7, with TRBD1 matching 8 bases. Unmatched junction bases numbered 18, after V lost 1 base and J lost 1 base. CDR1 and CDR2 (germline): LGHNT, FRNRAP. This CDR3 has 20 residues. For the CDR3, the DNA is TGTGCTAGTGGTTTGGGGGTGGTGAGACAGGGGTTTCGAAGTTCCTACGAGCAGTACTTC. It is translated as CASGLGVVRQGFRSSYEQYF. The full variable domain, in which reference TRBV12-5 and TRBJ2-7 provide the parts outside the CDR3, is DARVTQTPRHKVTEMGQEVTMRCQPILGHNTVFWYRQTMMQGLELLAYFRNRAPLDDSGMPKDRFSAEMPDATLATLKIQPSEPRDSAVYFCASGLGVVRQGFRSSYEQYFGPGTRLTVT.

This rearrangement joins TRBV5-8 to TRBJ1-4; no clear D. Germline values: CDR1 SGHTS, CDR2 YDEGEE. The CDR3 sequence is 14 residues long. V lost 1 base to trimming and J lost 3 bases, with 7 bases between them. The CDR3: CASSLMRANEKLFF. In nucleotides, the CDR3 is TGTGCCAGCAGCTTGATGAGGGCTAATGAAAAACTGTTTTTT. Supplemented by reference TRBV5-8 and TRBJ1-4, the full variable domain reads EAGVTQSPTHLIKTRGQQATLRCSPISGHTSVYWYQQALGLGLQFLLWYDEGEERNRGNFPPRFSGRQFPNYSSELNVNALELEDSALYLCASSLMRANEKLFFGSGTQLSVL.

This clone was observed a single time. The V gene is TRBV11-3, the J gene TRBJ1-6, with no clear D. Trimming took 0 bases from V and 6 from J, leaving 3 bases between them. Germline CDR1 reads SGHNT; CDR2 reads YENEEA. This CDR3 has 13 amino acids. CDR3 coding DNA: TGTGCCAGCAGCTTAGATCGTAATTCACCCCTCCACTTT. Translation: CASSLDRNSPLHF.

The chain uses TRBV3-1 (or the pseudogene TRBV3-2) and TRBJ1-1, with 10 bases matching TRBD1. The V segment lost 4 bases and the J segment 3 bases; nucleotides outside the gene matches: 5. The CDR3 extends over 15 amino acids. Per germline, CDR1 LGHDT and CDR2 YNNKEL (reference sequence). The CDR3 region is CASSPRDRGHTEAFF. As DNA, the CDR3 is TGTGCCAGCAGCCCCCGGGACAGGGGTCACACTGAAGCTTTCTTT.

This chain links TRBV11-2 with TRBJ2-7, with 13 bases identical to TRBD2. The junction had 14 bases not matched to a gene; V was cut back by 6 bases and J by 0 bases. CDR3 length equals 19 residues. Germline-derived CDR1 and CDR2 are SGHAT and FQNNGV. The CDR3 region has the DNA TGTGCCAGCAGTTCCTCGGGGGGAAGGACTAGCGGGAGCTCCTACGAGCAGTACTTC. It codes for CASSSSGGRTSGSSYEQYF. Using reference TRBV11-2 and TRBJ2-7 for the parts outside the CDR3, the full variable domain is EAGVAQSPRYKIIEKRQSVAFWCNPISGHATLYWYQQILGQGPKLLIQFQNNGVVDDSQLPKDRFSAERLKGVDSTLKIQPAKLEDSAVYLCASSSSGGRTSGSSYEQYFGPGTRLTVT.

The rearrangement joins TRBV29-1 to TRBJ1-5, with 8 bases aligning to TRBD1. CDR1 SQVTM and CDR2 ANQGSEA come from the germline V gene. With 6 bases clipped from V and 2 bases from J, the junction kept 9 bases outside the gene matches. The CDR3 runs to 15 residues. The CDR3 sequence is CSVGQGAGGNQPQHF. CDR3 in DNA: TGCAGCGTAGGGCAGGGGGCGGGGGGCAATCAGCCCCAGCATTTT.

CDR3 protein: CASSEAEYYEQYF. The CDR3 nucleotides read TGCGCCAGCAGTGAAGCGGAGTACTACGAGCAGTACTTC. This chain joins TRBV10-2 and TRBJ2-7, with D tentatively TRBD2 (5 bases). V was clipped by 3 bases and J by 3 bases, with 9 bases between them. CDR3 length: 13 amino acids. The germline V gene has CDR1 WSHSY and CDR2 SAAADI.

The rearrangement uses TRBV3-1 (or the pseudogene TRBV3-2) and TRBJ2-6; D call uncertain. Trimming left V 4 bases short and J 0 bases short, with 4 bases between. CDR1 is LGHDT, CDR2 YNNKEL, per germline (reference sequence). CDR3 length equals 14 residues. The CDR3 sequence: CASSLLSGANVLTF. The CDR3 DNA reads as TGTGCCAGCAGCCTCCTCTCTGGGGCCAACGTCCTGACTTTC.

This clone has just one count. The chain combines TRBV7-9 with TRBJ1-1; no reliable D call. Germline values: CDR1 SEHNR, CDR2 FQNEAQ (reference sequence). The CDR3 has 13 amino acids. V lost 1 base and J 0 bases, leaving 3 bases between the germline ends. CDR3 in DNA: TGTGCCAGCAGCTTAGTATTGAACACTGAAGCTTTCTTT. The encoded protein is CASSLVLNTEAFF.

This chain joins TRBV19 and TRBJ1-1; possible D gene TRBD1, 6 bases. CDR3 size: 14 residues. The V gene's germline CDR1 is LNHDA and CDR2 SQIVND (reference sequence). V lost 3 bases, J lost 5 bases, and 13 bases lay in between. The CDR3 sequence is CASSIVQGGTEAFF. CDR3 DNA: TGTGCCAGTAGTATTGTACAGGGTGGGACTGAAGCTTTCTTT.

The CDR3, as DNA: TGTGCCATCAGTGAGGTGGTCAGCGCTGAAGCTTTCTTT. Amino acid sequence: CAISEVVSAEAFF. The V and J genes are TRBV10-3 and TRBJ1-1; D not certain. The CDR3 length is 13 residues. Trimming shortened V by 2 bases and J by 6 bases, and 10 bases separated the two germline ends. Germline V lookup: CDR1 ENHRY, CDR2 SYGVKD.

This clone occurred once. The chain links TRBV6-5 to TRBJ2-2; TRBD1 aligns across 8 bases. V was pared by 4 bases and J by 5 bases, with 3 bases of the junction left unmatched. The CDR3 has 14 amino acids. Germline-derived CDR1 and CDR2 are MNHEY and SVGAGI. The CDR3 sequence is CASSSRTGTGELFF. The CDR3 nucleotides read TGTGCCAGCAGTTCCCGGACAGGGACCGGGGAGCTGTTTTTT.

This chain links TRBV6-6 with TRBJ2-1; no definite D call. V lost 5 bases and J lost 12, with 14 bases in between. Germline CDR1 reads MNHNY; CDR2 reads SVGAGI (reference sequence). This CDR3 is 12 amino acids long. The DNA for the CDR3 is TGTGCCAGCAGTCCCCTTAGCAACGGGCAGTTCTTC. Its translation is CASSPLSNGQFF.

The V and J genes are TRBV10-2 and TRBJ1-6, with D unresolved. Germline CDR1 is WSHSY and CDR2 is SAAADI. V lost 6 bases and J lost 8, with 14 bases in between. The CDR3 sequence is 14 residues long. CDR3 nucleotides: TGCGCCAGCAGGCCTTTCACGGGTGATTCACCCCTCCACTTT. Residues: CASRPFTGDSPLHF.

DNA of the CDR3: TGTGCCAGTAGTATCGACAGAACGAATGAGCAGTTCTTC. Protein sequence: CASSIDRTNEQFF. V is TRBV19 and J is TRBJ2-1; possibly TRBD1 for D (5 bases). V was shortened by 3 bases and J by 7 bases, with 10 bases between the two germline ends. The CDR3 has 13 amino acids. CDR1 LNHDA and CDR2 SQIVND come from the germline V gene (reference sequence).